This TCR beta chain stems from a study of human T cells and chemical hapten exposure. In this sample, this clonotype turned up a few times. The CDR3 is 13 residues long. CDR1 and CDR2 from the germline V gene are MNHEY and SVGEGT. V was clipped by 5 bases and J by 7 bases; unmatched bases: 5. In TCRdb, the RACE reads were re-called with MiXCR into one record per CDR3 protein. The sample lists roughly 200,000 distinct CDR3 sequences, under 30% occurring once. Stated time point: patch test 3, about 24 weeks after DPC sensitization. Treatment indicated: therapeutic diphenylcyclopropenone sensitization with weekly scalp DPC.

The rearrangement joins TRBV6-2 or TRBV6-3 to TRBJ2-3, with 8 nucleotides matching TRBD2. Sequences were derived from whole blood, sampled in connection with sensitization to the hapten diphenylcyclopropenone (DPC). This receptor was obtained from a woman in her 40s with alopecia areata. Some clones in this sample may be carry-over from other donors' samples. In DNA form, the CDR3 reads TGTGCCAGCAGTCCGGGACTAGTATATACGCAGTATTTT. This sequence encodes CASSPGLVYTQYF.